The source of this T cell receptor (beta chain) is a study of beta chain features in type 1 diabetes. CDR3 length: 18 amino acids. Every bit of the isolated RNA underwent reverse transcription, so sequencing read expressed TCRB transcripts. Produced via immunoSEQ multiplex PCR; TCRdb's table is partial and in-frame only. Among roughly 60,000 clones listed, around 63% were seen once. The sequence was obtained from a woman aged 18-29 years in good health. The chain joins TRBV21-1 to TRBJ2-7; the D call of TRBD1 is as the table states it, not checked on the DNA. TRBV21-1 is given as a pseudogene. Sequenced input: Tregs from blood. Here the CDR3 DNA reads TGTGCCAGCAGCAAAGCGCTCTGGGCTCCAACAGGGGGCTACGAGCAGTACTTC. Translating it yields CASSKALWAPTGGYEQYF.